The TCR beta chain described here comes from a study of T-cell memory formation after mild COVID-19. TCRdb recomputed calls from the 5' RACE reads with MiXCR, one row per CDR3 protein. The sample records 470,000 or so distinct CDR3 sequences, over 15% being singletons. This clonotype was sampled from an adult woman who had mild COVID-19 (a few samples of this study predate the infection). Cell type and time point are not known. Specimen: PBMCs or a T cell subset sorted from them (not recorded which).

In nucleotides, the CDR3 is TGTGCCAGCAGCCCTAAACCGACTAGCGGATTCGAGGTCACAGATACGCAGTATTTT. Translating it yields CASSPKPTSGFEVTDTQYF. The chain uses TRBV7-3 and TRBJ2-3, with 9 bases aligning to TRBD2. After removal of 5 bases from V and 2 bases from J, the junction contained 17 bases not matched to a gene. The CDR3 contains 19 residues. Germline V gene sequence: CDR1 SGHTA, CDR2 FQGTGA.